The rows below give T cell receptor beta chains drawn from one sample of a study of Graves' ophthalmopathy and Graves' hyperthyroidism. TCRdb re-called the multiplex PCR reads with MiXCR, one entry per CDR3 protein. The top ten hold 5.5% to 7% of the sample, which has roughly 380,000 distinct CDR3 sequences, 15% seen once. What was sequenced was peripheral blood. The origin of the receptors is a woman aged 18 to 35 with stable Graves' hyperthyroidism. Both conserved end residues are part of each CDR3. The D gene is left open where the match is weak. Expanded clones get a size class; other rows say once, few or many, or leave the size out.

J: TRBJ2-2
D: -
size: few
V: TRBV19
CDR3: CASSIGGKSLANTGELFF
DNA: TGTGCCAGTAGTATAGGGGGCAAATCCCTCGCGAACACCGGGGAGCTGTTTTTT

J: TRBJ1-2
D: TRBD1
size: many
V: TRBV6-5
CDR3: CASRNRDRVGYTF
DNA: TGTGCCAGCAGAAACCGGGACAGGGTCGGCTACACCTTC

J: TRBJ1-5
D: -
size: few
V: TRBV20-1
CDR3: CSARVGGSNQPQHF
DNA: TGCAGTGCTAGAGTGGGAGGGAGCAATCAGCCCCAGCATTTT

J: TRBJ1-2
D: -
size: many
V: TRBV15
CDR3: CATSPGRNDYGYTF
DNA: TGTGCCACCAGCCCAGGTCGCAATGACTATGGCTACACCTTC

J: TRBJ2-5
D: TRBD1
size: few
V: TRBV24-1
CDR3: CATSVTGTGVRETQYF
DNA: TGTGCCACCAGTGTCACCGGGACAGGGGTGCGAGAGACCCAGTACTTC

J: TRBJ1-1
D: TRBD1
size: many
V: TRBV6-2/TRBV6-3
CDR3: CASTTGGEAFF
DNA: TGTGCCAGCACGACAGGGGGCGAAGCTTTCTTT

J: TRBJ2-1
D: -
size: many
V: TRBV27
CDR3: CATSLSGQGGYNEQFF
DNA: TGTGCCACCAGTTTATCGGGGCAGGGAGGCTACAATGAGCAGTTCTTC

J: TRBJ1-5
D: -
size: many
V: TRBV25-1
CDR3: CASRRAGINQPQHF
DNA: TGTGCCAGCAGGAGGGCGGGAATTAATCAGCCCCAGCATTTT

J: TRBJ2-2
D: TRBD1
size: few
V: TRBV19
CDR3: CASSGRTGGTGELFF
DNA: TGTGCCAGTAGTGGAAGGACAGGTGGGACCGGGGAGCTGTTTTTT

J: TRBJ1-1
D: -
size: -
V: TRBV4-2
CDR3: CASSQDPGVNEAFF
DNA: TGTGCCAGCAGCCAAGACCCAGGGGTTAATGAAGCTTTCTTT

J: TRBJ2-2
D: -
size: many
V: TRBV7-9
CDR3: CASSLVSGTGELFF
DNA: TGTGCCAGCAGCTTAGTATCAGGGACCGGGGAGCTGTTTTTT

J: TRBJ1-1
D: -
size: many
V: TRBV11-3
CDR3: CASSLGGSVGTEAFF
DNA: TGTGCCAGCAGCTTGGGGGGGTCGGTAGGCACTGAAGCTTTCTTT

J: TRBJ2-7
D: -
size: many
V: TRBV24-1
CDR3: CATSNGSYEQYF
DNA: TGTGCCACCAGTAACGGCTCCTACGAGCAGTACTTC

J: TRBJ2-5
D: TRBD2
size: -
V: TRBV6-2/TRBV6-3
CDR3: CASRVSGDQETQYF
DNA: TGTGCCAGCAGGGTTAGCGGGGACCAAGAGACCCAGTACTTC

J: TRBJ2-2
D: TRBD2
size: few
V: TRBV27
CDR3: CASSLGTSGGRSGELFF
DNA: TGTGCCAGCAGTTTAGGGACTAGCGGGGGCAGGTCCGGGGAGCTGTTTTTT

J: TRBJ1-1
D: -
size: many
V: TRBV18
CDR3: CASSPRALFFEAFF
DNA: TGTGCCAGCTCACCTCGGGCCTTGTTTTTTGAGGCTTTCTTT

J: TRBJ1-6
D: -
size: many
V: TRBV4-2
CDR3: CASSQDRTANSPLHF
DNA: TGTGCCAGCAGCCAAGACCGGACAGCTAATTCACCCCTCCACTTT

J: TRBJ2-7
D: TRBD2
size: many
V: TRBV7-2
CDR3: CASSPDGRGDEQYF
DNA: TGTGCCAGCAGCCCTGACGGTCGGGGGGACGAGCAGTACTTC

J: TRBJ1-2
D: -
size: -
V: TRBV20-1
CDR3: CSAAGDGYGYTF
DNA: TGCAGTGCCGCCGGGGACGGCTATGGCTACACCTTC

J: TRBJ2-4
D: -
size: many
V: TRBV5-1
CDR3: CASSARDGSTGDIQYF
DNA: TGCGCCAGCTCCGCCCGGGACGGATCCACCGGGGACATTCAGTACTTC

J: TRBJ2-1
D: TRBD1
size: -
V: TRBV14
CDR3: CASSQDKGANYNEQFF
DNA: TGTGCCAGCAGCCAAGATAAGGGGGCTAACTACAATGAGCAGTTCTTC

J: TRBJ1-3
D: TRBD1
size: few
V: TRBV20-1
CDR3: CSARETGPGNTIYF
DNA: TGCAGTGCTAGAGAGACAGGGCCTGGAAACACCATATATTTT

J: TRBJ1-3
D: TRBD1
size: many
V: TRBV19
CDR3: CASGDDRGSGNTIYF
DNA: TGTGCCAGTGGGGACGACAGGGGATCTGGAAACACCATATATTTT

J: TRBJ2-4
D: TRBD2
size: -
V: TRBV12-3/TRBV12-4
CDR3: CASSLGLAGGRSIKYF
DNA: TGTGCCAGCAGTTTAGGGCTAGCGGGGGGGCGGAGCATTAAGTACTTC

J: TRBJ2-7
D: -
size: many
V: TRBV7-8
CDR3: CASSRGQTYEQYF
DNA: TGTGCCAGCAGCAGGGGTCAAACCTACGAGCAGTACTTC

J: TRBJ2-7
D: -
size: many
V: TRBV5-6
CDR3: CASSFDFLGEQYF
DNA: TGTGCCAGCAGCTTTGACTTCCTCGGCGAGCAGTACTTC

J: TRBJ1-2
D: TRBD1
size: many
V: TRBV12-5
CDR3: CASVQVQGVANYGYTF
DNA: TGTGCTAGCGTCCAAGTTCAGGGGGTTGCTAACTATGGCTACACCTTC

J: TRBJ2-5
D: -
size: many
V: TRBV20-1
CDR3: CSAMYRDHETQYF
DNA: TGCAGTGCTATGTACAGGGACCATGAGACCCAGTACTTC

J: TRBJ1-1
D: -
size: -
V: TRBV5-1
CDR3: CASSLAKMNTEAFF
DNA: TGCGCCAGCAGCTTGGCCAAGATGAACACTGAAGCTTTCTTT

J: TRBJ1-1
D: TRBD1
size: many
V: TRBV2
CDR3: CASRGQANTEAFF
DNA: TGTGCCAGCAGGGGACAGGCCAACACTGAAGCTTTCTTT

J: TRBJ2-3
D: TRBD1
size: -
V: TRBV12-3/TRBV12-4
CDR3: CASGRTGGISTDTQYF
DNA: TGTGCCAGCGGCAGGACAGGGGGAATTAGCACAGATACGCAGTATTTT